These 16 T cell receptor beta chains were all obtained from the same sample, sequenced in a study of T cell repertoires in cytomegalovirus infection (dated by TCRdb to 2018 to 2020). The instrument given in TCRdb is Illumina HiSeq 1500. TCRdb's own reprocessing of the public reads used fastp at Q25 and MiXCR and kept productive beta chains. Rows with a matching CDR3 protein are joined into one entry that keeps the most common DNA and genes. This sample comprises roughly 230,000 distinct CDR3 sequences, 6.5% of them detected only once. The ten most abundant clones make up less than 7.5% of the sample. Sequenced input: PBMCs. The receptors were sampled from a human donor in good health (CMV status not recorded). Some clones in this sample may be carry-over from other donors' samples.

The J gene is TRBJ2-5, the V gene TRBV20-1; the match to TRBD1 covers 7 bases. Germline CDR1 and CDR2: DFQATT and SNEGSKA (reference sequence). V shed 5 bases and J 3 bases; nucleotides not matched to a gene: 9. The CDR3 contains 14 residues. CDR3 amino acids: CSALRQGWEETQYF. The CDR3 DNA sequence: TGCAGTGCTTTGAGACAGGGCTGGGAAGAGACCCAGTACTTC.

At least ten counts were recorded for this clonotype. This sequence joins TRBV29-1 and TRBJ1-2; possible D gene TRBD1, 6 bases. This CDR3 region has 13 residues. The germline gives CDR1 SQVTM, CDR2 ANQGSEA. V lost 7 bases and J 0 bases, leaving 12 bases between the germline ends. The CDR3, as DNA: TGCAGCGACGGGACACCGGCTAACTATGGCTACACCTTC. Its protein is CSDGTPANYGYTF.

This clonotype has at least ten counts. The chain couples TRBV7-2 to TRBJ2-1; TRBD2 aligns across 9 bases. The CDR3 loop spans 16 amino acids. The germline gives CDR1 SGHTA, CDR2 FQGNSA. The V and J ends lost 3 bases and 1 base, in that order; junction bases with no gene match: 4. Here the CDR3 DNA reads TGTGCCAGCAGCTTCCGCGGGGGGGGGTCCTACAATGAGCAGTTCTTC. It is translated as CASSFRGGGSYNEQFF. Full variable domain (rest looked up from reference TRBV7-2 and TRBJ2-1): GAGVSQSPSNKVTEKGKDVELRCDPISGHTALYWYRQSLGQGLEFLIYFQGNSAPDKSGLPSDRFSAERTGGSVSTLTIQRTQQEDSAVYLCASSFRGGGSYNEQFFGPGTRLTVL.

This clonotype has a count of ten or more. The chain recombines TRBV6-2 or TRBV6-3 with TRBJ2-2, with D possibly matching TRBD2 (6 bases). The ends were cut back, 10 bases at V and 6 bases at J, with 18 bases in the middle. Germline CDR1 reads MNHEY; CDR2 reads SVGEGT. The CDR3 is 14 residues long. CDR3 DNA sequence: TGTGCCACCAGGAGGGACCTCCTTTCCGGGGAGCTGTTTTTT. As protein: CATRRDLLSGELFF.

This clonotype was observed many times. The chain combines TRBV2 with TRBJ2-1; D not certain. The CDR3 is 12 residues long. Germline assignment: CDR1 SNHLY and CDR2 FYNNEI. V was pared by 7 bases and J by 8 bases, with 12 bases between. Written as DNA, the CDR3 is TGTGCCAGCATCGAAGGGCAGCATGAGCAGTTCTTC. Protein product: CASIEGQHEQFF.

This clonotype was detected many times. The chain recombines TRBV28 with TRBJ1-1, with no clear D. Germline-derived CDR1 and CDR2 are MDHEN and SYDVKM. V gave up 6 bases and J gave up 5 bases, with 19 bases separating them. The CDR3 contains 15 residues. CDR3 DNA sequence: TGTGCCAGCAGCCCAGGAGGGATTCTGAGGACTGAAGCTTTCTTT. It is translated as CASSPGGILRTEAFF.

The table lists this clonotype with many counts. This chain connects TRBV20-1 to TRBJ2-6; no reliable D call. The germline V gene has CDR1 DFQATT and CDR2 SNEGSKA (reference sequence). V dropped 6 bases and J dropped 2 bases, with 14 bases sitting between them. The length of the CDR3 is 15 residues. CDR3 residues: CSAPQLVPGANVLTF. The DNA of the CDR3 is TGCAGTGCCCCCCAGCTAGTCCCTGGGGCCAACGTCCTGACTTTC.

This clonotype was counted ten times or more. The chain joins TRBV28 to TRBJ2-3; D not certain. V gave up 4 bases and J gave up 15 bases, with 11 bases separating them. The CDR3 length is 10 residues. Germline assignment: CDR1 MDHEN and CDR2 SYDVKM. CDR3 bases: TGTGCCAGCAGTTCGGCACAGATATATTTT. Translating it yields CASSSAQIYF.

V usage is TRBV6-5 and J usage is TRBJ2-2, with a weak D call TRBD1 (5 bases). The CDR3 consists of 13 residues. Germline values: CDR1 MNHEY, CDR2 SVGAGI. V lost 2 bases and J 4 bases, leaving 5 bases between the germline ends. Here the CDR3 DNA reads TGTGCCAGCAGTTACGACAGCACCGGGGAGCTGTTTTTT. Protein: CASSYDSTGELFF.

This clonotype was recorded many times. In DNA, the CDR3 is TGTGCCAGCAGCTTTAAAGGGAACACTGAAGCTTTCTTT. Its protein product is CASSFKGNTEAFF. The chain links TRBV7-2 to TRBJ1-1; D not certain. Looked up from germline, CDR1 is SGHTA and CDR2 is FQGNSA. The CDR3 totals 13 residues. Between the trimmed V and J ends, which lost 3 bases and 1 base, there was a span of 6 bases.

This clonotype was counted ten times or more. The chain has TRBV7-9 and TRBJ2-5, with a tentative D call TRBD2 (6 bases). This CDR3 is built from 16 residues. V lost 5 bases and J 5 bases, leaving 21 bases between the germline ends. In germline, CDR1 is SEHNR, CDR2 FQNEAQ (reference sequence). CDR3 sequence (DNA): TGTGCCAGCAGCCTCTCAAACCGGGACTGGGGTGAGACCCAGTACTTC. Amino acid sequence: CASSLSNRDWGETQYF.

This clonotype was observed at least ten times. This chain connects TRBV11-3 to TRBJ2-6; D unresolved. With 5 bases removed from V and 2 bases from J, the gap between germline ends came to 4 bases. CDR3 length equals 13 residues. In germline, CDR1 is SGHNT, CDR2 YENEEA. The CDR3 sequence is CASSETGANVLTF. The CDR3 coding sequence is TGTGCCAGCAGCGAAACTGGGGCCAACGTCCTGACTTTC.

A few counts support this clonotype. V and J are TRBV10-3 and TRBJ2-7; D gene uncertain. CDR3 size: 14 residues. The V end lost 3 bases, the J end lost 2 bases, and 11 bases lay between the germline ends. Germline V gene sequence: CDR1 ENHRY, CDR2 SYGVKD. The CDR3 DNA reads as TGTGCCATCAGTGAAATAGGGTTGGCCTACGAGCAGTACTTC. Translating it yields CAISEIGLAYEQYF.

This clonotype came up many times. This chain links TRBV4-1 with TRBJ1-1, with D hard to call. V was clipped by 0 bases and J by 0 bases, with 11 bases between them. Germline V CDR1 and CDR2: MGHRA, YSYEKL. CDR3 length: 16 amino acids. CDR3 sequence reads: CASSQEPGRMNTEAFF. The CDR3 coding sequence is TGCGCCAGCAGCCAAGAGCCAGGTAGGATGAACACTGAAGCTTTCTTT.

This clonotype appeared many times. This sequence joins TRBV20-1 and TRBJ2-5, with a possible D match to TRBD2 (7 bases). From germline, CDR1 is DFQATT and CDR2 SNEGSKA (reference sequence). V was trimmed by 2 bases and J by 2 bases, leaving 18 bases between them. CDR3 length: 16 amino acids. CDR3: CSARSRGASSQETQYF. CDR3 nucleotide sequence: TGCAGTGCTAGAAGCCGGGGGGCCTCTTCGCAAGAGACCCAGTACTTC.

This clonotype was picked up many times. The chain uses TRBV20-1 and TRBJ2-5, with 10 bases identical to TRBD2. The CDR3 runs to 14 residues. With V trimmed by 5 bases and J by 5 bases, 8 bases remained unmatched. The germline V gene encodes CDR1 DFQATT and CDR2 SNEGSKA (reference sequence). The CDR3 is CSAPAGGPVETQYF. CDR3 in DNA: TGCAGTGCTCCAGCGGGGGGGCCGGTGGAGACCCAGTACTTC.